Below, 3 T cell receptor beta chains from the same sample are listed, as sequenced in a study of technical replicates of blood from several donors. Generated by immunoSEQ multiplex PCR, the TCRdb table keeps only in-frame clones and is missing some. The table includes around 83,000 clones, approximately 94% detected once. Sequencing was done on a sample of T cells isolated from PBMCs. The receptor set was obtained from a human donor in good health.

The chain employs TRBV28 and TRBJ2-1, with TRBD2 identical over 11 bases. CDR1 is MDHEN and CDR2 is SYDVKM in the germline V gene. The CDR3 runs to 15 residues. J lost 15 bases, V lost 4 bases, and 14 bases had no gene match. CDR3 nucleotides: TGTGCCAGCAGTTCATTAGCGGGAGGGCTCCCCGTTCCGTTCTTC. Translation: CASSSLAGGLPVPFF.

The gene calls are TRBV5-8 and TRBJ2-7; TRBD2 aligns across 10 bases. V gave up 2 bases and J gave up 5 bases; unmatched junction bases: 10. CDR1 SGHTS and CDR2 YDEGEE come from the germline V gene. The CDR3 runs 16 residues. In DNA, the CDR3 is TGTGCCAGCAGCTTTTTTTCCGGGACTAGCGTCAACGAGCAGTACTTC. This translates into CASSFFSGTSVNEQYF.

The V and J genes are TRBV7-8 and TRBJ2-2, with D unresolved. V was shortened by 1 base and J by 9 bases, with 9 bases between the two germline ends. This CDR3 contains 13 residues. Germline assignment: CDR1 SGHVS and CDR2 FQNEAQ. CDR3 bases: TGTGCCAGCAGCTTAGGATTACTCAGGGAGCTGTTTTTT. Translated, it gives CASSLGLLRELFF.